A single sample gave rise to the 25 T cell receptor beta chains below, sequenced in a study of glioma-infiltrating T cells (dated by TCRdb to 2016 to 2018). Instrument used: Illumina MiSeq. The iRepertoire nested amplicon-rescue multiplex PCR (arm-PCR) platform was used to amplify TCR alpha and beta CDR3 regions from RNA. TCRdb ran its own pipeline on the public reads, namely fastp trimming at Q25 and MiXCR clone calling, and kept in-frame beta chains. Identical CDR3 protein sequences are pooled into one entry, listed with their most common genes and DNA. In all, the sample holds some 190,000 distinct CDR3 sequences, and over 25% of those were seen once. Roughly 21% of the sample goes to the ten largest clones. Sequences were obtained from glioma tissue, nonneoplastic brain tissue, or PBMCs (not recorded which). Receptors were obtained from a human donor with low-grade glioma or glioblastoma, undergoing nonglioma brain surgery, or in good health (not recorded which).

This rearrangement joins TRBV20-1 to TRBJ1-5; 9 bases are a match to TRBD1. Germline-derived CDR1 and CDR2 are DFQATT and SNEGSKA (reference sequence). The CDR3 runs 12 residues. CDR3 sequence (DNA): TGCAGCGCCACAGGGGGCGATCAGCCCCAGCATTTT. Translating gives CSATGGDQPQHF.

This clonotype was picked up a small number of times. The chain carries TRBV12-3 or TRBV12-4 and TRBJ2-5, with D possibly matching TRBD1 (6 bases). The better agreement between TRBJ2-7 and the DNA end casts doubt on the J call. The CDR3 consists of 14 residues. As DNA, the CDR3 is TGTGCCAGCAGTTTAAACAGGGTTGGAAACGAGCAGTACTTC. Translated: CASSLNRVGNEQYF.

This clonotype was counted at least ten times. This chain connects TRBV19 to TRBJ2-3, with D uncertain. The CDR3 is made up of 14 amino acids. Germline loops: CDR1 LNHDA, CDR2 SQIVND (reference sequence). Trimming shortened V by 3 bases and J by 2 bases, and 9 bases separated the two germline ends. The CDR3 nucleotides read TGTGCCAGTAGTATGAGGAGTTTCACAGATACGCAGTATTTT. It encodes CASSMRSFTDTQYF.

This clonotype occurred many times. The genes are TRBV7-2 and TRBJ2-1; D is uncertain. The CDR3 covers 12 residues. Germline CDR1 is SGHTA and CDR2 is FQGNSA. Trimming left V 0 bases short and J 12 bases short, with 9 bases between. Here the CDR3 DNA reads TGTGCCAGCAGCTTAGCGGCCACGGCGCAGTTCTTC. It encodes CASSLAATAQFF.

The chain carries TRBV5-4 and TRBJ2-1, with 7 bases aligning to TRBD1. CDR3 length equals 15 residues. J was trimmed by 10 bases and V by 1 base; bases with no gene match: 11. The germline gives CDR1 SGHNT, CDR2 YYREEE (reference sequence). The CDR3 bases are TGTGCCAGCAGCTTGAAGACAGGGAGTACCTACGAGCAGTTCTTC. Amino acid sequence: CASSLKTGSTYEQFF.

This clonotype was detected ten times or more. The chain carries TRBV6-1 and TRBJ2-3; D ambiguous. Germline V gene data show CDR1 as MNHNS and CDR2 as SASEGT. The length of the CDR3 is 14 residues. Trimming cost V 2 bases and J 6 bases, with 12 bases left between them. Here the CDR3 DNA reads TGTGCCAGCAGTGAAAGTGTCTTAGGGGATACGCAGTATTTT. Translation: CASSESVLGDTQYF.

This clonotype was counted many times. The chain recombines TRBV4-2 with TRBJ1-1, with 7 bases lining up with TRBD1. Germline trimming cut 1 base from V and 0 bases from J; bases unmatched to any gene: 2. Germline lookup yields CDR1 LGHNA and CDR2 YNFKEQ. This CDR3 is 15 amino acids long. The CDR3 DNA follows: TGTGCCAGCAGCCAAGCAGGGGGAATGAACACTGAAGCTTTCTTT. Translating gives CASSQAGGMNTEAFF.

V usage is TRBV7-9 and J usage is TRBJ2-1; D unresolved. The CDR3 is made up of 14 amino acids. Trimming left V 1 base short and J 5 bases short, with 9 bases between. Germline V gene sequence: CDR1 SEHNR, CDR2 FQNEAQ (reference sequence). The CDR3 loop is CASSLEERNNEQFF. For the CDR3, the DNA is TGTGCCAGCAGCTTAGAAGAACGGAACAATGAGCAGTTCTTC.

Remarks on this clonotype: One base away lies a much larger clone, so this may be a sequencing read error. The chain recombines TRBV4-1 with TRBJ2-1, with D perhaps being TRBD1 or TRBD2 (6 bases each). The CDR3 totals 13 residues. Germline V gene lookup returns CDR1 MGHRA and CDR2 YSYEKL. V lost 5 bases to trimming and J lost 10 bases, with 15 bases between them. CDR3 sequence (DNA): TGCGCCAGCAGCTCCCAAAAGGGGGGCGAGCAGTTCTTC. Protein product: CASSSQKGGEQFF.

This clonotype was picked up many times. The chain links TRBV6-1 to TRBJ2-3; 11 nucleotides match TRBD2. CDR1 is MNHNS, CDR2 SASEGT, per germline. This CDR3 has 14 amino acids. With 8 bases clipped from V and 2 bases from J, the junction kept 3 bases outside the gene matches. CDR3 coding DNA: TGTGCCAGCCGACTAGCGGGATTCACAGATACGCAGTATTTT. This codes for CASRLAGFTDTQYF.

This clonotype has a count of ten or more. V gene TRBV7-2 combines with J gene TRBJ2-2; D uncertain. CDR1 SGHTA and CDR2 FQGNSA come from the germline V gene. The CDR3 is made up of 14 amino acids. V was trimmed by 3 bases and J by 1 base, leaving 6 bases between them. CDR3 nucleotide sequence: TGTGCCAGCAGCTTTTACTTGAACACCGGGGAGCTGTTTTTT. Amino acids: CASSFYLNTGELFF.

This clonotype was recorded at least ten times. This rearrangement joins TRBV6-2 or TRBV6-3 to TRBJ2-7; TRBD1 matches at 10 bases. V gave up 0 bases and J gave up 4 bases; unmatched junction bases: 6. The CDR3 runs 16 residues. CDR1 is MNHEY, CDR2 SVGEGT, per germline. The CDR3 protein is CASSYSRDRGHYEQYF. DNA of the CDR3: TGTGCCAGCAGTTACTCAAGGGACAGGGGACATTACGAGCAGTACTTC.

Comments on this clonotype: This sequence may be a read error, since a much larger clone differs from it by one base. This is likely a read error, given that the CDR3 carries no conserved phenylalanine or tryptophan at its end. The chain joins TRBV9 to TRBJ1-2; D remains ambiguous. The V and J ends lost 3 bases and 6 bases respectively, with 3 bases between them. The V gene's germline CDR1 is SGDLS and CDR2 YYNGEE. There are 10 residues in the CDR3. The CDR3 loop is CASSENGYTS. As DNA, the CDR3 is TGTGCCAGCAGCGAAAATGGCTACACCTCC.

In this sample, this clonotype turned up many times. The chain carries TRBV20-1 and TRBJ2-7; TRBD1 agrees at 9 bases. Unmatched junction bases numbered 6, after V lost 3 bases and J lost 3 bases. This CDR3 region has 14 residues. CDR1 is DFQATT and CDR2 is SNEGSKA in the germline V gene (reference sequence). In nucleotides, the CDR3 is TGCAGTGCTAGTCCGGGACAGGGAGACTACGAGCAGTACTTC. Protein product: CSASPGQGDYEQYF.

The J gene is TRBJ2-6, the V gene TRBV3-1; D not certain. CDR1 and CDR2 (germline): LGHDT, YNNKEL (reference sequence). The CDR3 extends over 16 amino acids. The V gene lost 4 bases and the J gene lost 0 bases, with 10 bases spanning the gap. This chain's CDR3 is CASSRPSSSGANVLTF. The CDR3 DNA reads as TGTGCCAGCAGCCGACCTTCCAGCTCTGGGGCCAACGTCCTGACTTTC.

In its sample, this clonotype was seen many times. The J gene is TRBJ2-7, the V gene TRBV6-2 or TRBV6-3, with D tentatively TRBD1 (6 bases). V was clipped by 0 bases and J by 3 bases, with 15 bases between them. The CDR3 consists of 16 residues. The germline gives CDR1 MNHEY, CDR2 SVGEGT. CDR3 loop: CASSYSTGLPNYEQYF. Written as DNA, the CDR3 is TGTGCCAGCAGTTACTCGACAGGATTACCGAACTACGAGCAGTACTTC.

In this sample, this clonotype turned up many times. This chain uses TRBV29-1 with TRBJ2-1; D is possibly TRBD2 (6 bases). The V and J ends lost 6 bases and 1 base respectively, with 19 bases between them. The CDR3 has 16 amino acids. Germline CDR1 is SQVTM and CDR2 is ANQGSEA. CDR3 region: CSVLTGLFGSYNEQFF. In nucleotides, the CDR3 is TGCAGCGTCCTTACCGGACTATTCGGATCCTACAATGAGCAGTTCTTC.

With regard to this clonotype: It may be a read error: a sequence one base away is much more abundant. This chain's CDR3 is CASSLDKGLAGRTDTQYF. CDR3 DNA: TGTGCCAGCAGTCTCGACAAAGGACTAGCGGGACGCACAGATACGCAGTATTTT. The rearrangement uses TRBV27 and TRBJ2-3; 12 bases fit TRBD2. This CDR3 has 18 residues. Germline CDR1 and CDR2: MNHEY and SMNVEV (reference sequence). V lost 5 bases to trimming and J lost 1 base; unmatched junction nucleotides: 10.

Notes on this clonotype: A much bigger clone sits one base away, suggesting this may be a read error. The rearrangement links TRBV7-2 to TRBJ2-5; D ambiguous. The CDR3 is 14 residues long. Looked up from germline, CDR1 is SGHTA and CDR2 is FQGNSA. CDR3 in DNA: TGTGTCAGCAAACAAACGACTGTCCAAGAGACCCAGTACTTC. It codes for CVSKQTTVQETQYF.

This clonotype was recorded many times. The chain combines TRBV5-4 with TRBJ2-7; D gene unclear. V lost 0 bases, J lost 3 bases, and 7 bases lay in between. The CDR3 has 13 residues. Germline values: CDR1 SGHNT, CDR2 YYREEE (reference sequence). CDR3 nucleotides: TGTGCCAGCAGCTTGGAGACAAACTACGAGCAGTACTTC. It translates to CASSLETNYEQYF.

The chain links TRBV6-2 or TRBV6-3 to TRBJ2-7; 8 positions match TRBD2. CDR1 is MNHEY and CDR2 is SVGEGT in the germline V gene. The trim removed 6 bases at V and 3 bases at J, leaving 10 bases unmatched. The CDR3 is made up of 15 amino acids. The CDR3 loop reads CASSRWTGGHYEQYF. DNA of the CDR3: TGTGCCAGCAGCCGGTGGACGGGAGGGCACTACGAGCAGTACTTC.

This clonotype occurred many times. CDR3 amino acids: CASSQGLNQPQHF. The CDR3 DNA follows: TGTGCCAGCAGCCAAGGCCTTAATCAGCCCCAGCATTTT. This chain uses TRBV3-1 with TRBJ1-5; D is uncertain. The CDR3 has 13 amino acids. Germline assignment: CDR1 LGHDT and CDR2 YNNKEL (reference sequence). V was trimmed by 1 base and J by 4 bases, leaving 5 bases between them.

The chain couples TRBV13 to TRBJ1-5; possibly TRBD1 for D (6 bases). The ends were cut back, 10 bases at V and 9 bases at J, with 25 bases in the middle. The germline V gene encodes CDR1 PRHDT and CDR2 FYEKMQ (reference sequence). The CDR3 contains 15 residues. The CDR3 spells CAIILIYRADPPQHF. CDR3 bases: TGTGCCATCATCCTTATCTACAGGGCAGATCCGCCCCAGCATTTT.

About this clonotype: It may be a read error: a sequence one base away is much more abundant. The V call is TRBV3-1, the J call TRBJ2-3; perhaps TRBD2 as D (6 bases). This CDR3 is 16 amino acids long. The germline gives CDR1 LGHDT, CDR2 YNNKEL (reference sequence). The CDR3 DNA sequence: TGTGCCAGCAGCCAAGAGCTCACAACTAGCACAGATACGAAGTATTTT. Its protein product is CASSQELTTSTDTKYF.

For this clonotype: A much larger clonotype is one base distant, so this may be a read error. V gene TRBV7-6 combines with J gene TRBJ2-7; TRBD2 might be the D (6 bases). The CDR3 is 15 residues long. Germline-derived CDR1 and CDR2 are SGHVS and FNYEAQ. CDR3 DNA: TGTGCCATCAGCCGACACCGGGACTCTCTAGGGGAGCAGTACTTC. This gives the protein CAISRHRDSLGEQYF.